This T cell receptor (beta chain) stems from a study of blood T cell repertoires in COVID-19. At the level of the study: Researchers got acute and convalescent COVID-19 samples from the United States, Italy and Spain.

As processed by the authors: Counts of nucleated cells, estimated from reference gene primer amplification, were obtained. Only in-frame clones appear in the TCRdb table, and some are missing; sequencing was by immunoSEQ multiplex PCR. V, J and clone size are taken as reported in that table, and D and trimming were inferred from the DNA itself. The table records around 90,000 clones, 75% to 85% of them present only once. The receptor's source is a human donor in a cohort sampled during active COVID-19. Sequencing was carried out using peripheral blood.

The CDR3 bases are TGTGCCAGTAGTATAGACAGCTCTGGAAACACCATATATTTT. Residues: CASSIDSSGNTIYF. The V and J genes are TRBV19 and TRBJ1-3; no clear D. V shed 0 bases and J shed 0 bases, with 3 bases lying between them. Germline values: CDR1 LNHDA, CDR2 SQIVND (reference sequence). CDR3 length: 14 amino acids.